These 5 T cell receptor beta chains originate from one sample sequenced in a study of CD8 T cells in Susac syndrome. RNA totalling about 0.5 to 1 ug underwent reverse transcription with random hexamers. TCRdb passed the immunoSEQ multiplex PCR reads through MiXCR, listing each CDR3 protein once. This table has around 120,000 distinct CDR3 sequences, roughly 94% appearing once. Source material: CD4+ T cells from PBMCs. These TCRs come from a human donor with multiple sclerosis.

The chain joins TRBV18 to TRBJ2-7; tentative D call: TRBD1 (5 bases). Per germline, CDR1 KGHSH and CDR2 LQKENI. The CDR3 totals 13 residues. Trimming took off 2 bases at V and 3 bases at J, with 8 bases between the two ends. The CDR3 DNA reads as TGTGCCAGCTCACCATCCAGGGACTACGAGCAGTACTTC. It specifies CASSPSRDYEQYF.

This clonotype showed up just a few times. The V and J genes are TRBV5-1 and TRBJ1-1, with D uncertain. Germline CDR1 SGHRS, CDR2 YFSETQ. The CDR3 runs to 12 residues. V lost 1 base and J lost 4, with 5 bases in between. This chain's CDR3 is CASSLKGTEAFF. The CDR3 coding sequence is TGCGCCAGCAGCTTGAAGGGCACTGAAGCTTTCTTT. Looking up the rest from reference TRBV5-1 and TRBJ1-1 gives the full variable domain: KAGVTQTPRYLIKTRGQQVTLSCSPISGHRSVSWYQQTPGQGLQFLFEYFSETQRNKGNFPGRFSGRQFSNSRSEMNVSTLELGDSALYLCASSLKGTEAFFGQGTRLTVV.

The chain joins TRBV9 to TRBJ1-1; 8 bases match TRBD1. V trimming: 3 bases; J trimming: 1 base; junction bases outside the gene matches: 5. The CDR3 extends over 15 amino acids. The germline gives CDR1 SGDLS, CDR2 YYNGEE. Here the CDR3 DNA reads TGTGCCAGCAGCGCGGACAGGGAGGGGAACACTGAAGCTTTCTTT. The encoded protein is CASSADREGNTEAFF. The whole variable domain, filled in from reference TRBV9 and TRBJ1-1, reads DSGVTQTPKHLITATGQRVTLRCSPRSGDLSVYWYQQSLDQGLQFLIQYYNGEERAKGNILERFSAQQFPDLHSELNLSSLELGDSALYFCASSADREGNTEAFFGQGTRLTVV.

The V gene is TRBV5-6, the J gene TRBJ2-3; TRBD1 or TRBD2 may be the D gene (5 bases each). The germline gives CDR1 SGHDT, CDR2 YYEEEE. V lost 5 bases, J lost 0 bases, and 13 bases lay in between. The CDR3 consists of 15 residues. CDR3 amino acids: CASRDSTGSTDTQYF. The CDR3 region has the DNA TGTGCCAGCAGGGACTCCACAGGTAGCACAGATACGCAGTATTTT.

The V call is TRBV18, the J call TRBJ1-2; D remains unclear. The ends were cut back, 0 bases at V and 8 bases at J, with 13 bases in the middle. CDR3 length: 14 amino acids. CDR1 is KGHSH and CDR2 is LQKENI in the germline V gene. The CDR3 nucleotides read TGTGCCAGCTCACCACCCGTCCCCACGGGAGGCTACACCTTC. It is translated as CASSPPVPTGGYTF.